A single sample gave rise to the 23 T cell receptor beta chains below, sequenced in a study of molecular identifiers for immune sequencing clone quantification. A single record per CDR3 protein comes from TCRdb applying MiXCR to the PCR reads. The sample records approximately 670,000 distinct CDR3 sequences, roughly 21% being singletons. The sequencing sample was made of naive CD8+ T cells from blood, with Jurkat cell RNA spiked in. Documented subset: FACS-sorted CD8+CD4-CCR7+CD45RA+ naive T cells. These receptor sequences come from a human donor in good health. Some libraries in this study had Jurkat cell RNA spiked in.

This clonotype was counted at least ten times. CDR3: CSARDTFNGKSYEQYF. The CDR3 DNA reads as TGCAGTGCTAGGGATACGTTTAACGGGAAATCCTACGAGCAGTACTTC. The chain recombines TRBV20-1 with TRBJ2-7; a weak D match, TRBD2 (5 bases). The CDR3 consists of 16 residues. Germline CDR1 reads DFQATT; CDR2 reads SNEGSKA (reference sequence). Trimming removed 3 bases from V and 1 base from J, with 19 bases in between.

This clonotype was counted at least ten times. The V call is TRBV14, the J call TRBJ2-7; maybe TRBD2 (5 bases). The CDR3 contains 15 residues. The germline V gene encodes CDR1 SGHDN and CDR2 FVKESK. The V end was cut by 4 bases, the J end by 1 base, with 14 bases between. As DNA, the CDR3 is TGTGCCAGCAGCCCAACGGGGTTTAGGTCCTACGAGCAGTACTTC. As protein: CASSPTGFRSYEQYF.

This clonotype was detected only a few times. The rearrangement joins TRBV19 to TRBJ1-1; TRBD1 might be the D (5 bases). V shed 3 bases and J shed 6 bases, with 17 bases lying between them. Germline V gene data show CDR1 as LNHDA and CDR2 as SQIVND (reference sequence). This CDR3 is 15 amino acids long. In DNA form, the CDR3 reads TGTGCCAGTAGTATGGTTTCAGGGACTAACGCTGAAGCTTTCTTT. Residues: CASSMVSGTNAEAFF. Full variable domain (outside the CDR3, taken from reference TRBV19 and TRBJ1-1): DGGITQSPKYLFRKEGQNVTLSCEQNLNHDAMYWYRQDPGQGLRLIYYSQIVNDFQKGDIAEGYSVSREKKESFPLTVTSAQKNPTAFYLCASSMVSGTNAEAFFGQGTRLTVV.

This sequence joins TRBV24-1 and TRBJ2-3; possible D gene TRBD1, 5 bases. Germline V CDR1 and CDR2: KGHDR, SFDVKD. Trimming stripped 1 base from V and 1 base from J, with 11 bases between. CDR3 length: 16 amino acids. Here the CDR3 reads CATSDLIRDRTDTQYF. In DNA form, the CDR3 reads TGTGCCACCAGTGATTTAATCAGGGATCGCACAGATACGCAGTATTTT.

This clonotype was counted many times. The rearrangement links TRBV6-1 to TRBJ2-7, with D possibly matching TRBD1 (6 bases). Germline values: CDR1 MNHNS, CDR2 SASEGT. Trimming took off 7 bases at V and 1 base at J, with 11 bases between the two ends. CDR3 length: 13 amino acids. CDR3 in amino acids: CASNAGQSYEQYF. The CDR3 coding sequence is TGTGCCAGCAACGCAGGACAGTCCTACGAGCAGTACTTC.

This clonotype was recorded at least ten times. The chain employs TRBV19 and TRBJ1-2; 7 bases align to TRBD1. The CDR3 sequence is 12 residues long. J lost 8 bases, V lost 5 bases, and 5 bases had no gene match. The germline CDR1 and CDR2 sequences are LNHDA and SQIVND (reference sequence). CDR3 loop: CASSVDRAGYTF. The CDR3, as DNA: TGTGCCAGTAGTGTCGACAGGGCAGGCTACACCTTC.

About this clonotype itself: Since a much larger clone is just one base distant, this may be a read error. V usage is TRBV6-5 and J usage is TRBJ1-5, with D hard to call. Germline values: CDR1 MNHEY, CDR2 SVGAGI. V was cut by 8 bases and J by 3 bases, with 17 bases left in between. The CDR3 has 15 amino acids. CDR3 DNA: TGTGCCAGCGCCATCCAGGCGGGAAACAATCAGCCCCAGCATTTT. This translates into CASAIQAGNNQPQHF.

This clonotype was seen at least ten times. In DNA, the CDR3 is TGTGCCAGCAGTCTCCTAGGAGGGGGCGAAGAGACCCAGTACTTC. Protein product: CASSLLGGGEETQYF. J is TRBJ2-5 and V is TRBV6-5, with D perhaps TRBD1 (7 bases). V was clipped by 5 bases and J by 3 bases, with 16 bases between them. CDR3 length: 15 amino acids. Germline CDR1 is MNHEY and CDR2 is SVGAGI.

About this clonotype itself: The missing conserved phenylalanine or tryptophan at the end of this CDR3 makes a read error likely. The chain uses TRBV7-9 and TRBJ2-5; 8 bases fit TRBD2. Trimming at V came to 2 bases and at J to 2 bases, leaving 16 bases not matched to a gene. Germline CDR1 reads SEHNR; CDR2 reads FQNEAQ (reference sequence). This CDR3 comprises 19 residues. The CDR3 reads CASSLKFSLLAGQQETQYS. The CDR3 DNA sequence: TGTGCCAGCAGCTTAAAGTTCTCATTATTAGCGGGGCAACAAGAGACCCAGTACTCC.

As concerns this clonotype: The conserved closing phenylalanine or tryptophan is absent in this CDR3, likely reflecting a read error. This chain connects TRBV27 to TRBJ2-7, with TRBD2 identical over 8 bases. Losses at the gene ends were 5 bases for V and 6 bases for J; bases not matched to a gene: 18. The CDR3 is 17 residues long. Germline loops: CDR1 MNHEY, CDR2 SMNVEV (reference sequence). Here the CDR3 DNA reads TGTGCCAGCAGTCCCTTACGTCCCAGCGGGAGTATCTTCGAGCAGTACCTC. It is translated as CASSPLRPSGSIFEQYL.

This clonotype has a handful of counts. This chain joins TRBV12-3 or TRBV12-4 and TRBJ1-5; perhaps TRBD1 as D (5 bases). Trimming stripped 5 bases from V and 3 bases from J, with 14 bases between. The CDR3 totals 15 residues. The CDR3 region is CASSPRQGANQPQHF. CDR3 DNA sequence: TGTGCCAGCAGTCCCCGTCAAGGGGCCAATCAGCCCCAGCATTTT.

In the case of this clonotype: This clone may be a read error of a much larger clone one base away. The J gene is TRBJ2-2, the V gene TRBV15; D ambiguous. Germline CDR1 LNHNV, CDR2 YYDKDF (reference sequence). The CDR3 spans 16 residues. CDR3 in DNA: TGTGCCGCCAGACAAATGGAGAGCCCGAACACCGGGGAGCTGTTTTTT. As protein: CAARQMESPNTGELFF. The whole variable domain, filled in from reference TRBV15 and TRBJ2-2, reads DAMVIQNPRYQVTQFGKPVTLSCSQTLNHNVMYWYQQKSSQAPKLLFHYYDKDFNNEADTPDNFQSRRPNTSFCFLDIRSPGLGDTAMYLCAARQMESPNTGELFFGEGSRLTVL.

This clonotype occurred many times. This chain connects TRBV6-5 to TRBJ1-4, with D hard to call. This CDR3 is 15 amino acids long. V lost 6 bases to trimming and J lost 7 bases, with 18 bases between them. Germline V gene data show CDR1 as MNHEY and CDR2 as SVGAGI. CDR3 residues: CASSLTGGLGEKLFF. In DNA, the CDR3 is TGTGCCAGCAGCCTAACCGGCGGTCTTGGTGAAAAACTGTTTTTT.

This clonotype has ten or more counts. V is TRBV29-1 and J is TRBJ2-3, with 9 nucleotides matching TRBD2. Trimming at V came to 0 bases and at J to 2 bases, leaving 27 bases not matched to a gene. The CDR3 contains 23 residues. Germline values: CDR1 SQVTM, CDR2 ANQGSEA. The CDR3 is CSVEDWGHEGTSIPDNPTDTQYF. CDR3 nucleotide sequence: TGCAGCGTTGAAGATTGGGGGCACGAAGGGACTAGCATCCCTGACAATCCCACAGATACGCAGTATTTT.

This chain's CDR3 is CASSEFRDSPHEQYF. The CDR3 DNA reads TGTGCCAGCAGCGAGTTTAGGGACAGCCCCCACGAGCAGTACTTC. This sequence joins TRBV21-1 and TRBJ2-7; the D call TRBD1 from the table was never checked on the DNA. TRBV21-1 is reported as a pseudogene. CDR3 length: 15 residues.

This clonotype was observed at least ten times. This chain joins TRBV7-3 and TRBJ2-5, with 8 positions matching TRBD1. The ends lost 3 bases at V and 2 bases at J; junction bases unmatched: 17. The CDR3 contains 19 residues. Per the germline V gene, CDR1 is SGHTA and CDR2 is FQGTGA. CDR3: CASSLIRTGSFQVQETQYF. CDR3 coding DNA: TGTGCCAGCAGCTTGATTCGGACAGGGTCATTCCAGGTTCAAGAGACCCAGTACTTC.

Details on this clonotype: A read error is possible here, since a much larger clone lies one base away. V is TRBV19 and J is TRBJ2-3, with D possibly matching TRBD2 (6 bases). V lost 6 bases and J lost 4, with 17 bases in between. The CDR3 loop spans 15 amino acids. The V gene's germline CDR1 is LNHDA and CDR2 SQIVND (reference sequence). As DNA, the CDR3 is TGTGCCAGTAGGATCGGGGGATTCGGCGCAGATACGCAGTATTTT. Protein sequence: CASRIGGFGADTQYF.

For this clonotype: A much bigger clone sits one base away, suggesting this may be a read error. CDR3 region: CASSPVFGQGFLSYEQYF. As DNA, the CDR3 is TGTGCCAGCAGCCCCGTCTTCGGACAGGGATTCCTCTCCTACGAGCAGTACTTC. This chain uses TRBV14 with TRBJ2-7; TRBD1 agrees at 8 bases. V trimming: 4 bases; J trimming: 0 bases; junction bases outside the gene matches: 14. This CDR3 comprises 18 residues. CDR1 and CDR2 from the germline V gene are SGHDN and FVKESK.

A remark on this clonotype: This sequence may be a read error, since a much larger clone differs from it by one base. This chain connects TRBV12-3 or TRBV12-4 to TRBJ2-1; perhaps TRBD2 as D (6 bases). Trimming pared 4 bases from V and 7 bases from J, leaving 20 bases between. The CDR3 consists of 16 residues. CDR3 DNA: TGTGCCAGCAGTTCCCGTGGCGGGGCAGAGTGGAATGAGCAGTTCTTC. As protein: CASSSRGGAEWNEQFF.

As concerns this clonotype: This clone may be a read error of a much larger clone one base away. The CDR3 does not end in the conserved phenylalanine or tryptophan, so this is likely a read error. CDR3 DNA: TGTGCCAGCAGTTACTCAGATACGCAGTATTCT. Translating gives CASSYSDTQYS. The V and J genes are TRBV6-6 and TRBJ2-3; D call uncertain. The ends were cut back, 0 bases at V and 5 bases at J, with 0 bases in the middle. This CDR3 spans 11 amino acids. CDR1 and CDR2 from the germline V gene are MNHNY and SVGAGI (reference sequence).

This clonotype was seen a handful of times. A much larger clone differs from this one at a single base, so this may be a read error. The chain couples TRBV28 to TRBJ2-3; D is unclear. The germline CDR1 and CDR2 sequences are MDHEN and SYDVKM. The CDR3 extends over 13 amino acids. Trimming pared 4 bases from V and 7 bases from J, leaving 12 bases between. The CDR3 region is CASSSRLSNTQYF. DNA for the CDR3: TGTGCCAGCAGTTCCCGGCTGAGCAATACGCAGTATTTT.

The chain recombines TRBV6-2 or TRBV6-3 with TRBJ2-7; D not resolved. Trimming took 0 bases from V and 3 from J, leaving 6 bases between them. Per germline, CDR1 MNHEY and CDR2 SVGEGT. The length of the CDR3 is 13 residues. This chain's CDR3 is CASSYSADYEQYF. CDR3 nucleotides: TGTGCCAGCAGTTACTCGGCAGACTACGAGCAGTACTTC.

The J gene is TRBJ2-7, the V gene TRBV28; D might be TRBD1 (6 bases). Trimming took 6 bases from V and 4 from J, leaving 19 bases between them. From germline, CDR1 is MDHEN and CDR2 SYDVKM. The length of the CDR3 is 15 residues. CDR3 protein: CASSTGTPLGYEQYF. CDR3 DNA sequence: TGTGCCAGCAGCACCGGGACACCCTTGGGTTACGAGCAGTACTTC.